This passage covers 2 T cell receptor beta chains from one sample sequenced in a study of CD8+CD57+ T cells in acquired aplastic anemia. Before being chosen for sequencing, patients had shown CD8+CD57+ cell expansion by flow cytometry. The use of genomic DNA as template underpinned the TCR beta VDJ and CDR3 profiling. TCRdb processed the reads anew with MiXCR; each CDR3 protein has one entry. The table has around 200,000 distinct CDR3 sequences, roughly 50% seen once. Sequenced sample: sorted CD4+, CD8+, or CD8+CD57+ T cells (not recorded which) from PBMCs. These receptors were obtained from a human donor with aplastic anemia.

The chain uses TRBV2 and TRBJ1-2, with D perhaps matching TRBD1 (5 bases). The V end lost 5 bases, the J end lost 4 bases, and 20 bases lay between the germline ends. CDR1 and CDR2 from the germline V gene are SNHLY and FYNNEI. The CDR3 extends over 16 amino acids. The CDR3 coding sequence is TGTGCCAGCAGTTATAATACGGAGCCAGGGTCCTATGGCTACACCTTC. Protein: CASSYNTEPGSYGYTF.

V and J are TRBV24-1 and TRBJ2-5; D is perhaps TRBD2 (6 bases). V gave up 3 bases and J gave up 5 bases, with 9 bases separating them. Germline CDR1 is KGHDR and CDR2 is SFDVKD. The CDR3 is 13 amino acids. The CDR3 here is CATSDGGRETQYF. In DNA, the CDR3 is TGTGCCACCAGTGATGGAGGGAGGGAGACCCAGTACTTC.